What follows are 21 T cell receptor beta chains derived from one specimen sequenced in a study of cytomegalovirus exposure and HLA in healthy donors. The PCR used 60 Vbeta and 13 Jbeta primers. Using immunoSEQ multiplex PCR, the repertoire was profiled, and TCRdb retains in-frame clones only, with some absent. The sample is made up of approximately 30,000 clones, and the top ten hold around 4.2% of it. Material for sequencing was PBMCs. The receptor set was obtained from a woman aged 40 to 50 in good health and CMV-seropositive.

CDR3 DNA sequence: TGTGCCAGCAGTTTATCGCGGACTAGCGGGAGACACGAGCAGTACTTC. This encodes CASSLSRTSGRHEQYF. The chain couples TRBV28 to TRBJ2-7, with 13 bases aligning to TRBD2. There are 16 residues in the CDR3. J lost 5 bases, V lost 1 base, and 5 bases had no gene match. Germline assignment: CDR1 MDHEN and CDR2 SYDVKM.

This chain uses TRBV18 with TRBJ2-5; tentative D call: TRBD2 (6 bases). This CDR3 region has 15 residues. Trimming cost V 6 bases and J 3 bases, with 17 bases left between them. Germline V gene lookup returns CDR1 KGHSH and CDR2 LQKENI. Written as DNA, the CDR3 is TGTGCCAGCTCCTGGATCGCGGAGGGCGAAGAGACCCAGTACTTC. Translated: CASSWIAEGEETQYF.

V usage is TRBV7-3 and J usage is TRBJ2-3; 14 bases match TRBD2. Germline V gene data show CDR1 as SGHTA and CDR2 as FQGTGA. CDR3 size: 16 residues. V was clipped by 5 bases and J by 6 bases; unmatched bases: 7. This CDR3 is CASSPRLAGGVDTQYF. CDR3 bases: TGTGCCAGCAGCCCCCGACTAGCGGGAGGGGTTGATACGCAGTATTTT.

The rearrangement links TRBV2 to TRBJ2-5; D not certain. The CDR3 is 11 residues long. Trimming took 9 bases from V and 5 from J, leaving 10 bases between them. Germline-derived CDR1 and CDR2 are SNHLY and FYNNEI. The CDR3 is CASTVRETQYF. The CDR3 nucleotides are TGTGCCAGTACAGTCCGTGAGACCCAGTACTTC.

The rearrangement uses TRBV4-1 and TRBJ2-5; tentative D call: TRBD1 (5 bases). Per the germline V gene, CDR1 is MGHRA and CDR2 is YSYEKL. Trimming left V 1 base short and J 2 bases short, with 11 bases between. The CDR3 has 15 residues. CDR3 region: CASSQAGRAQETQYF. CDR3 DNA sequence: TGCGCCAGCAGCCAAGCTGGCAGGGCTCAAGAGACCCAGTACTTC.

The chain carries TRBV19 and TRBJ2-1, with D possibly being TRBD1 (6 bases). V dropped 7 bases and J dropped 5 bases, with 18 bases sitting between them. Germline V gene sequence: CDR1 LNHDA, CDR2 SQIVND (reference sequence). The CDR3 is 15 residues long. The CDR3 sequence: CASTLTGWDDNEQFF. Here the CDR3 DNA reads TGTGCCAGTACCCTTACAGGGTGGGACGACAATGAGCAGTTCTTC.

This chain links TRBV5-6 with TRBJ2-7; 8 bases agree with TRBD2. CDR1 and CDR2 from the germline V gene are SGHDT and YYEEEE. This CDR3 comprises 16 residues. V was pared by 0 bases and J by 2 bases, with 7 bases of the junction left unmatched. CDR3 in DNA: TGTGCCAGCAGCTTGGCCACGGGGGGGTGGGCCTACGAGCAGTACTTC. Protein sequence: CASSLATGGWAYEQYF. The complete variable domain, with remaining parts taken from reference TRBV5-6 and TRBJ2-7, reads DAGVTQSPTHLIKTRGQQVTLRCSPKSGHDTVSWYQQALGQGPQFIFQYYEEEERQRGNFPDRFSGHQFPNYSSELNVNALLLGDSALYLCASSLATGGWAYEQYFGPGTRLTVT.

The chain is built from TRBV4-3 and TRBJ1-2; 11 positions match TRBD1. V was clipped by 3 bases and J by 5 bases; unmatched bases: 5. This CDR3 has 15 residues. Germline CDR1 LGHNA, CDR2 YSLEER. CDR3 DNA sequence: TGCGCCAGCAGCCAGGGACAGGGGGGTTTTTATGGCTACACCTTC. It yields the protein CASSQGQGGFYGYTF.

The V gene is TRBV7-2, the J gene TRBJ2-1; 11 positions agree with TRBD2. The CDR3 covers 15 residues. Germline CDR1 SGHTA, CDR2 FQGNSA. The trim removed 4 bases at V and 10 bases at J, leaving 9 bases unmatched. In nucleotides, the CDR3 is TGTGCCAGCAGCTCCGCTGCCACTAGCGGGAGCGAGCAGTTCTTC. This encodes CASSSAATSGSEQFF.

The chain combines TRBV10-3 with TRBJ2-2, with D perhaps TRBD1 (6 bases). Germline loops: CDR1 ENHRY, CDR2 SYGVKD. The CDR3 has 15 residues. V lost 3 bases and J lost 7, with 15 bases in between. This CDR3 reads CAISEISGVGGELFF. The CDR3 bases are TGTGCCATCAGTGAAATATCAGGGGTAGGCGGGGAGCTGTTTTTT.

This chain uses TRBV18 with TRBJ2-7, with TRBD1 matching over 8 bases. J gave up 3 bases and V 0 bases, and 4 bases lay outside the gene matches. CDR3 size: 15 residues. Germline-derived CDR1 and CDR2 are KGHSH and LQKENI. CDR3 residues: CASSPPTGGHYEQYF. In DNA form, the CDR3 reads TGTGCCAGCTCACCACCAACAGGGGGGCACTACGAGCAGTACTTC.

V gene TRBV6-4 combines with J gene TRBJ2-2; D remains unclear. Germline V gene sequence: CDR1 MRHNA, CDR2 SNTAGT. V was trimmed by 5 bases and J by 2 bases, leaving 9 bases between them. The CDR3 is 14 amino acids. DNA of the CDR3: TGTGCCAGCAGTTCGACACGCAACACCGGGGAGCTGTTTTTT. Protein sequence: CASSSTRNTGELFF.

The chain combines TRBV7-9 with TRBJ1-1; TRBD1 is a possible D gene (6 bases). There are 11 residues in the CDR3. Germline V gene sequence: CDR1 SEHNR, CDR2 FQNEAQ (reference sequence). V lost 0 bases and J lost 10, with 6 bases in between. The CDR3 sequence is CASSLAGGAFF. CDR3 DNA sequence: TGTGCCAGCAGCTTAGCAGGGGGAGCTTTCTTT.

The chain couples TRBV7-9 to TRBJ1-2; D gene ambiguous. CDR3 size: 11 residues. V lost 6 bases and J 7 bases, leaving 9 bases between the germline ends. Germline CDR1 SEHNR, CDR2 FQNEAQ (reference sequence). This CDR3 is CASSTYGGYTF. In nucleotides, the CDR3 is TGTGCCAGCAGTACATATGGTGGCTACACCTTC.

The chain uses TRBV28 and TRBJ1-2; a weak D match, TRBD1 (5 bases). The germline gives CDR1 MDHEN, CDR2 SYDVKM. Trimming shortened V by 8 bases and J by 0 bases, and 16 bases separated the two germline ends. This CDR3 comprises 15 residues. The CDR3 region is CASCVWGSTNYGYTF. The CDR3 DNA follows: TGTGCCAGCTGTGTTTGGGGCTCAACTAACTATGGCTACACCTTC.

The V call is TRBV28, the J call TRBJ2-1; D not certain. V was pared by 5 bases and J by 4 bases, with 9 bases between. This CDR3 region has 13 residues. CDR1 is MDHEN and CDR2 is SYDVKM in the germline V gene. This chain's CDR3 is CASSDGFYNEQFF. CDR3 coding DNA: TGTGCCAGCAGTGACGGGTTTTACAATGAGCAGTTCTTC.

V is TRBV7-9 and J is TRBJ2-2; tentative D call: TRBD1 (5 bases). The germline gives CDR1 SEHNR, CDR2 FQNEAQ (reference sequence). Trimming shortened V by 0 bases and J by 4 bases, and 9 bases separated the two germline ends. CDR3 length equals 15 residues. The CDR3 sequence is CASSLAFQGTGELFF. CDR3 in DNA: TGTGCCAGCAGCTTAGCGTTTCAGGGCACCGGGGAGCTGTTTTTT.

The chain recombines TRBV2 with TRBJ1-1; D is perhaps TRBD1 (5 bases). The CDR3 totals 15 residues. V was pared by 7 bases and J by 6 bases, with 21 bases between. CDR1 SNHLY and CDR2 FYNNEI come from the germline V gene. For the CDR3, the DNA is TGTGCCAGCACGTGGCAGGGAACCTCGTTGGCTGAAGCTTTCTTT. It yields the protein CASTWQGTSLAEAFF.

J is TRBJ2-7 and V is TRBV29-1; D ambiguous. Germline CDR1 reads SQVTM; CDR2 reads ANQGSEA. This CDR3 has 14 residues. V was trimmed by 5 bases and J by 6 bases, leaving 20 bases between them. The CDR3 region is CSVWFSSRVGEQYF. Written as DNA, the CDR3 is TGCAGCGTTTGGTTTTCTTCCCGGGTCGGCGAGCAGTACTTC.

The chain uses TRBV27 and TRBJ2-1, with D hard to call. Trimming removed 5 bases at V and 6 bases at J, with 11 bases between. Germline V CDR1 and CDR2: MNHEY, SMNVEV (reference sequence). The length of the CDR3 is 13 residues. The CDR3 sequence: CASSGEDPNEQFF. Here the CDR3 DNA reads TGTGCCAGCAGTGGAGAGGATCCCAATGAGCAGTTCTTC.

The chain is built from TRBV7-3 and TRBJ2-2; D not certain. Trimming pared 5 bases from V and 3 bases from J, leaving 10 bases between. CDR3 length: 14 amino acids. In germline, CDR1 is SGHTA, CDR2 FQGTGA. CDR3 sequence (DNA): TGTGCCAGCAGCCCCCATAGAGACACCGGGGAGCTGTTTTTT. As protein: CASSPHRDTGELFF.